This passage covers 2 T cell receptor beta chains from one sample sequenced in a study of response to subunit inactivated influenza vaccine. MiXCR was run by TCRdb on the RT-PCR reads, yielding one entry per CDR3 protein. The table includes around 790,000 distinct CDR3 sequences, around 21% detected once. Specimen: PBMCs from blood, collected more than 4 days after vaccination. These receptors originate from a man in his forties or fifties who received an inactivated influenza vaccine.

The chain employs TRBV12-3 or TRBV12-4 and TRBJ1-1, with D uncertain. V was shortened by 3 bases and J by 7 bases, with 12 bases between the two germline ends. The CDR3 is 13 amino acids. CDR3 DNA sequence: TGTGCCAGCAGTTTGCCTGGTCGGATTGAAGCTTTCTTT. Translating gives CASSLPGRIEAFF.

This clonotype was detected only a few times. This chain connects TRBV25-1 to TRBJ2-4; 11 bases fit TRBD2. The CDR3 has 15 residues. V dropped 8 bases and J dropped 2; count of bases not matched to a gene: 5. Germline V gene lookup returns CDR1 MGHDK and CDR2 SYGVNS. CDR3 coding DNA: TGTGCCAGCTCTATAGCGGGGGGGCCCAAAAACATTCAGTACTTC. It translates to CASSIAGGPKNIQYF.